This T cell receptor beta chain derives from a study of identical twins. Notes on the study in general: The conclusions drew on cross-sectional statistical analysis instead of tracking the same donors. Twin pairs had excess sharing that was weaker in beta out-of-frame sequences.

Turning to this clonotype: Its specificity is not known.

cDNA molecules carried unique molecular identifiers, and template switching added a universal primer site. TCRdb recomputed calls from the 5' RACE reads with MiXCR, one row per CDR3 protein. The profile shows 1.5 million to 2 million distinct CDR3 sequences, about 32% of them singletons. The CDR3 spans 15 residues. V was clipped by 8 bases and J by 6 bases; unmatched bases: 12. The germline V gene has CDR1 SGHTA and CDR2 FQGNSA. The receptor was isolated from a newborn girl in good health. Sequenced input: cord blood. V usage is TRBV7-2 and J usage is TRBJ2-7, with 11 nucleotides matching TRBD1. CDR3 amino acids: CASLIYPGQGGEQYF. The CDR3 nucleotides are TGTGCCAGCCTGATTTATCCGGGACAGGGGGGCGAGCAGTACTTC.